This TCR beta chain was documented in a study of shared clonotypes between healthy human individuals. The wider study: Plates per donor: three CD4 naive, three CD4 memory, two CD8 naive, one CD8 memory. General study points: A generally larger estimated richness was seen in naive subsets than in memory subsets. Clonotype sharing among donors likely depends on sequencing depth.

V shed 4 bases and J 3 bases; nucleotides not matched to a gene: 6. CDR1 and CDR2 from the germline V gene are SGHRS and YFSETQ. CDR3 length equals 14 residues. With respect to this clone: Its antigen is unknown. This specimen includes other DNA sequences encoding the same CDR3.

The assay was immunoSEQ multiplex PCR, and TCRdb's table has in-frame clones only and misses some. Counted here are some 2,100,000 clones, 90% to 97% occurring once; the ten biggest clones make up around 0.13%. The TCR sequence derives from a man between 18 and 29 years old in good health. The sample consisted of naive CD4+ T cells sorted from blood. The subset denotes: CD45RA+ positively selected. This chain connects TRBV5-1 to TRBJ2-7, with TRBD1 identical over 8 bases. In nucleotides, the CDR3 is TGCGCCAGCAGCCTTAGGACAGGGAGCTACGAGCAGTACTTC. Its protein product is CASSLRTGSYEQYF.